The clone carrying this TCR beta chain was seen a handful of times. As yet, its antigen is unknown. CDR1 and CDR2 from the germline V gene are MNHEY and SVGAGI. V lost 1 base to trimming and J lost 3 bases; unmatched junction nucleotides: 3. This CDR3 region has 15 residues. Individual cDNA molecules received unique molecular identifiers during library preparation. TCRdb processed the 5' RACE reads anew with MiXCR; each CDR3 protein has one entry. The sample consists of fewer than 40,000 distinct CDR3 sequences, roughly 7.1% of them appearing once. This specimen comes from a study of early T cells in non-severe SARS-CoV-2 infection. Overall study: It was bulk RNA from unsorted whole blood that was sequenced, and the chains were unpaired. Study-wide results and caveats: Clonotype matching in VDJdb favored anti-spike CD8 responses and did not capture private and CD4 specificities.

The sample was whole blood, taken at baseline. This TCR was recovered from an adult who was a healthcare worker with PCR-confirmed SARS-CoV-2 infection or an uninfected control (not recorded which). This sequence joins TRBV6-5 and TRBJ2-5; TRBD2 aligns across 9 bases. This CDR3 reads CASSYWASGKETQYF. The CDR3 bases are TGTGCCAGCAGTTACTGGGCTAGCGGGAAAGAGACCCAGTACTTC.